This T cell receptor beta chain was retrieved from a study of CD8+ T cells in alopecia areata (dated by TCRdb to the late 2010s). Study-level background: The treated patients, all with moderate-to-severe alopecia areata, were enrolled in an open-label pilot trial of oral tofacitinib given at 5 to 10 mg twice daily. The study used high-throughput TCRbeta sequencing to examine T cell clonal expansion in alopecia areata, in both the C3H/HeJ mouse model and human patients. Patients on tofacitinib were biopsied at baseline and after 4 and 24 weeks of treatment, and several of the patients also had a later scalp biopsy. Tofacitinib was given for 6 to 18 months, followed by 6 months of follow-up off drug to assess delayed response and recurrence. Scalp tissue and sorted CD4+ and CD8+ peripheral blood T cells from patchy and totalis/universalis alopecia areata patients and from healthy controls were covered by human TCRbeta sequencing. Scalp clonality was compared across normal scalp (n=4), patchy alopecia areata scalp (n=8), and alopecia totalis/universalis scalp (n=8). TCRbeta CDR3 regions were amplified by immunoSEQ multiplex PCR with 35 Vbeta forward and 13 Jbeta reverse primers. RNA was obtained with the PAXgene miRNA kit for fixed scalp, the miRNeasy kit for PBMCs, and the RNeasy kit for mouse skin. Summary of the overall study and its limitations: Shared TCR sequences between patients were less evident than in mice, which may be partly attributable to HLA diversity in the patient population. Unlike mouse skin, where gammadelta T cells dominate, normal human skin contains resident alphabeta T cells that get sequenced too, which complicates analysis of the scalp TCR repertoire. Compared with normal scalp, lesional scalp, particularly in alopecia totalis/universalis, had higher clonality and more expanded CD8+ clones, which suggests antigenic drive.

This clone was observed a few times. The clone's antigen remains unknown. Per-base quality was not reported, and no clone a single base away is much larger than it. Libraries were constructed by the immunoSEQ multiplex PCR assay. To provide template for TCR sequencing, every sample had RNA extracted and reverse transcribed into cDNA. SuperScript III was used for first-strand cDNA synthesis, primed with a 2:1 mix of oligo-dT and random hexamers. Amplification bias was assessed with a synthetic immune receptor repertoire, and residual bias was removed computationally. In the authors' own workflow: Raw reads were preprocessed to remove errors, and CDR3 was defined by IMGT conventions from the conserved cysteine to phenylalanine. Clonality was computed by normalizing Shannon entropy by log2 of the number of productive unique TCRs and subtracting the result from 1. Whether each scalp clone was CD4 or CD8 was inferred by checking scalp TCRbeta sequences against the CD4 and CD8 repertoires from sorted blood. TCRdb provides this immuneACCESS table in a form limited to in-frame rearrangements. Some clones are lacking; in checked studies, under half of them reflect an unresolved V gene, and why the rest are absent is not known. V, J and clone size derive from that table, while D and trimming were established from the DNA sequence. Present in this sample are hundreds of thousands of clones, 67% of which were seen just once. 1% to 1.5% of the sample is held by the ten biggest clonotypes.

Counted from cysteine to phenylalanine, this CDR3 has 15 amino acids. Only the CDR3 DNA is retained, 45 bases long and in frame from the first base. Trimming at the junction amounts to 4 bases on V and 2 bases on J, and the germline ends lie 15 bases apart. The germline V gene (reference sequence) provides CDR1 SGHKS and CDR2 YYEKEE. The time point label here, explained by the study, means: baseline before oral tofacitinib. Peripheral blood and lesional scalp punch biopsies were obtained from patients with alopecia areata. PBMCs were isolated by density centrifugation and stained for CD3, CD4 and CD8, after which CD4+ and CD8+ T cells were sorted on a FACSAria.

This TCR was recovered from a human donor with alopecia areata. The V and J genes are TRBV5-5 and TRBJ1-2, with no confident D gene call. This specimen consisted of CD4+ T cells sorted from blood, obtained at week 0. The CDR3 in this case is CASSNYGGVNYGYTF. The DNA is as follows: TGTGCCAGCAGCAACTATGGCGGGGTCAACTATGGCTACACCTTC.